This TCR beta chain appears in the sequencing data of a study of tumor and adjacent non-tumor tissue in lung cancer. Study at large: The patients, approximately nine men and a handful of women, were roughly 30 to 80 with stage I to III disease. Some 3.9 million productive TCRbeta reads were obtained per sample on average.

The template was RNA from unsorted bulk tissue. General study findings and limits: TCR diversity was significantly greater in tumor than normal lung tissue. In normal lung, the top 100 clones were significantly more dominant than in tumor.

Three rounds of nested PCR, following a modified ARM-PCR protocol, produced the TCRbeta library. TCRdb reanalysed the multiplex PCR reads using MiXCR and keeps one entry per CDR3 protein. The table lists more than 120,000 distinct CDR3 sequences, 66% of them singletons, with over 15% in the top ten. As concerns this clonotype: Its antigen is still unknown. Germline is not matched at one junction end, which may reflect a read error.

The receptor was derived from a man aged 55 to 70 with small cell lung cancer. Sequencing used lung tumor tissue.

The CDR3 coding sequence is TGTGCCAGCAGCTCCTCACCCGGGGAGATCCAGTACTTC. Its translation: CASSSSPGEIQYF. The chain recombines TRBV11-2 with TRBJ2-5; D is possibly TRBD2 (5 bases). This CDR3 is 13 amino acids long. The germline CDR1 and CDR2 sequences are SGHAT and FQNNGV.